Below are 28 T cell receptor beta chains sequenced from a single sample in a study of Tregs in tolerant kidney transplant recipients. Profiled with immunoSEQ multiplex PCR; TCRdb holds only in-frame clones, not every one. The repertoire includes about 81,000 clones, around nine tenths of them detected once, and roughly 1.5% sits in the top ten. Related graft donors supplied nonmyeloablative bone marrow transplants, and mixed chimerism was transient. The sample here was CD4+ T cells from blood (PBMCs), taken 24 months after the transplant. The receptors were sampled from a human patient who received a combined kidney and bone marrow transplant. Some T cells may arise from the graft donor.

The chain links TRBV15 to TRBJ2-2, with D perhaps TRBD1 (7 bases). The CDR3 consists of 13 residues. Trimming shortened V by 7 bases and J by 5 bases, and 11 bases separated the two germline ends. Germline V gene sequence: CDR1 LNHNV, CDR2 YYDKDF (reference sequence). This CDR3 reads CATKAGGTGELFF. Here the CDR3 DNA reads TGTGCCACCAAAGCAGGGGGGACCGGGGAGCTGTTTTTT.

The chain has TRBV7-2 and TRBJ1-1; D is unclear. The V gene lost 3 bases and the J gene lost 5 bases, with 7 bases spanning the gap. Germline values: CDR1 SGHTA, CDR2 FQGNSA. This CDR3 spans 12 amino acids. DNA of the CDR3: TGTGCCAGCAGCTTTAGCAAAACTGAAGCTTTCTTT. Translation: CASSFSKTEAFF. The full variable domain, with the rest looked up from reference TRBV7-2 and TRBJ1-1, is GAGVSQSPSNKVTEKGKDVELRCDPISGHTALYWYRQSLGQGLEFLIYFQGNSAPDKSGLPSDRFSAERTGGSVSTLTIQRTQQEDSAVYLCASSFSKTEAFFGQGTRLTVV.

The chain carries TRBV7-3 and TRBJ2-3; possibly TRBD2 for D (6 bases). The CDR3 is 13 amino acids. V lost 5 bases and J 2 bases, leaving 8 bases between the germline ends. Germline CDR1 SGHTA, CDR2 FQGTGA. The CDR3: CASSRGNTDTQYF. The CDR3 coding sequence is TGTGCCAGCAGCCGGGGGAACACAGATACGCAGTATTTT.

The chain employs TRBV19 and TRBJ2-5; D is unclear. CDR3 length equals 11 residues. Germline V gene lookup returns CDR1 LNHDA and CDR2 SQIVND (reference sequence). Trimming took 5 bases from V and 5 from J, leaving 6 bases between them. CDR3 residues: CASSLRETQYF. Written as DNA, the CDR3 is TGTGCCAGTAGTCTACGTGAGACCCAGTACTTC.

The sample holds one count of this clone. V usage is TRBV28 and J usage is TRBJ2-3, with D perhaps TRBD2 (6 bases). Germline CDR1 and CDR2: MDHEN and SYDVKM. CDR3 length: 15 amino acids. Trimming cost V 6 bases and J 1 base, with 14 bases left between them. The CDR3 sequence is CASRRGWQGTDTQYF. Here the CDR3 DNA reads TGTGCCAGCAGGCGGGGTTGGCAGGGCACAGATACGCAGTATTTT.

This clone was seen a handful of times. The chain recombines TRBV5-4 with TRBJ1-3; D is undetermined. V lost 4 bases and J 0 bases, leaving 5 bases between the germline ends. The CDR3 has 13 residues. The germline gives CDR1 SGHNT, CDR2 YYREEE (reference sequence). CDR3 in amino acids: CASSPNSGNTIYF. The CDR3 DNA is TGTGCCAGCAGCCCCAACTCTGGAAACACCATATATTTT.

V and J are TRBV30 and TRBJ1-5; tentatively, D is TRBD1 (5 bases). V gave up 0 bases and J gave up 6 bases, with 21 bases separating them. There are 17 residues in the CDR3. Germline CDR1 is GTSNPN and CDR2 is SVGIG (reference sequence). CDR3 sequence (DNA): TGTGCCTGGAGTGTGGGGGGGACCGGGGCATCAGGTCAGCCCCAGCATTTT. It encodes CAWSVGGTGASGQPQHF.

J is TRBJ1-5 and V is TRBV5-5; no clear D gene. The CDR3 loop spans 13 amino acids. Trimming shortened V by 0 bases and J by 4 bases, and 5 bases separated the two germline ends. Germline V gene data show CDR1 as SGHKS and CDR2 as YYEKEE (reference sequence). In DNA form, the CDR3 reads TGTGCCAGCAGCTTGGAAATAAATCAGCCCCAGCATTTT. It encodes CASSLEINQPQHF.

The CDR3 sequence: CASSTGQMREGDTQYF. Written as DNA, the CDR3 is TGTGCCAGTAGTACGGGACAGATGAGAGAGGGAGATACGCAGTATTTT. The V gene is TRBV19, the J gene TRBJ2-3, with 7 positions matching TRBD1. CDR3 length equals 16 residues. Germline V gives CDR1 LNHDA, CDR2 SQIVND (reference sequence). The trim removed 4 bases at V and 5 bases at J, leaving 12 bases unmatched.

V gene TRBV30 combines with J gene TRBJ2-7; 9 bases align to TRBD1. The J segment lost 4 bases and the V segment lost 0 bases, leaving 4 bases of the junction unmatched. This CDR3 has 14 amino acids. Germline values: CDR1 GTSNPN, CDR2 SVGIG (reference sequence). This CDR3 reads CAWSVRQGDYEQYF. The CDR3 DNA sequence: TGTGCCTGGAGTGTACGACAGGGGGATTACGAGCAGTACTTC.

This clone was counted once. This chain joins TRBV5-4 and TRBJ2-5; 8 bases align to TRBD2. The CDR3 covers 16 residues. Unmatched junction bases numbered 10, after V lost 4 bases and J lost 2 bases. The germline CDR1 and CDR2 sequences are SGHNT and YYREEE (reference sequence). CDR3 loop: CASSPGTRLIQETQYF. The CDR3 DNA is TGTGCCAGCAGCCCCGGGACTAGACTGATACAAGAGACCCAGTACTTC.

The chain employs TRBV21-1 and TRBJ2-5; the table's D call of TRBD1 was not tested on the DNA. TRBV21-1 is a pseudogene. The CDR3 covers 14 residues. CDR3 residues: CASAQGDSQETQYF. DNA of the CDR3: TGTGCCAGCGCCCAGGGGGACAGCCAAGAGACCCAGTACTTC.

This clone occurred once. This chain uses TRBV19 with TRBJ1-4, with D perhaps matching TRBD1 (6 bases). The V end lost 6 bases, the J end lost 3 bases, and 17 bases lay between the germline ends. The CDR3 covers 16 residues. In germline, CDR1 is LNHDA, CDR2 SQIVND (reference sequence). The CDR3 bases are TGTGCCAGTAGCCGTAGAGCCAGGGGTTCTAATGAAAAACTGTTTTTT. This codes for CASSRRARGSNEKLFF.

The chain uses TRBV6-7 and TRBJ2-5, with TRBD2 matching 9 bases. TRBV6-7 is classed as an ORF, of uncertain function. The ends lost 10 bases at V and 4 bases at J; junction bases unmatched: 19. The CDR3 sequence is 17 residues long. The CDR3 reads CAIPVLFGLAISETQYF. The CDR3 nucleotides are TGTGCCATCCCGGTCCTGTTCGGACTAGCGATTTCAGAGACCCAGTACTTC.

The chain recombines TRBV30 with TRBJ2-3; TRBD2 might be the D (7 bases). V lost 2 bases and J 5 bases, leaving 20 bases between the germline ends. The CDR3 spans 16 residues. In germline, CDR1 is GTSNPN, CDR2 SVGIG (reference sequence). The CDR3 region is CAWSRGGRFVRDTQYF. The CDR3 bases are TGTGCCTGGAGTAGGGGGGGGCGGTTTGTTAGAGATACGCAGTATTTT.

The gene calls are TRBV6-5 and TRBJ1-1; D remains ambiguous. The CDR3 covers 14 residues. The germline V gene has CDR1 MNHEY and CDR2 SVGAGI. V lost 6 bases and J lost 1, with 12 bases in between. The CDR3 DNA is TGTGCCAGCAGACGACACCTACGGAACACTGAAGCTTTCTTT. Protein product: CASRRHLRNTEAFF.

CDR3 DNA sequence: TGCGCCAGCAGCCATGAGGGACTAGCGGACACAGATACGCAGTATTTT. This gives the protein CASSHEGLADTDTQYF. The chain joins TRBV4-3 to TRBJ2-3, with 11 bases that match TRBD2. V shed 3 bases, J shed 2 bases, and the junction held 4 bases outside the gene matches. The CDR3 is made up of 16 amino acids. The germline V gene has CDR1 LGHNA and CDR2 YSLEER.

In nucleotides, the CDR3 is TGCGCCAGCAGCTACACCGGGACTAACTACAATGAGCAGTTCTTC. Residues: CASSYTGTNYNEQFF. The rearrangement uses TRBV5-1 and TRBJ2-1; TRBD2 matches 7 bases. The length of the CDR3 is 15 residues. Looked up from germline, CDR1 is SGHRS and CDR2 is YFSETQ. Trimming cost V 3 bases and J 3 bases; bases outside gene matches: 6.

The genes are TRBV7-2 and TRBJ2-7; 9 bases are shared with TRBD2. The CDR3 runs 16 residues. V gave up 5 bases and J gave up 2 bases; unmatched junction bases: 10. Looked up from germline, CDR1 is SGHTA and CDR2 is FQGNSA. Written as DNA, the CDR3 is TGTGCCAGCAGCCCAAGGGCGGGAGGGCCTCCCTACGAGCAGTACTTC. Translated, it gives CASSPRAGGPPYEQYF.

This chain uses TRBV28 with TRBJ1-2; TRBD1 agrees at 10 bases. The CDR3 has 18 amino acids. The germline V gene encodes CDR1 MDHEN and CDR2 SYDVKM. V dropped 2 bases and J dropped 3; count of bases not matched to a gene: 12. CDR3 bases: TGTGCCAGCAGTTTAGGCTCCCTGCGACAGGGGGCTTACTATGGCTACACCTTC. It is translated as CASSLGSLRQGAYYGYTF.

This chain joins TRBV11-3 and TRBJ2-1; TRBD1 might be the D (6 bases). Trimming took off 6 bases at V and 0 bases at J, with 9 bases between the two ends. Germline CDR1 is SGHNT and CDR2 is YENEEA. The CDR3 is 14 residues long. This CDR3 is CASRVQGSYNEQFF. CDR3 nucleotides: TGTGCCAGCAGGGTACAGGGCTCCTACAATGAGCAGTTCTTC. Supplemented by reference TRBV11-3 and TRBJ2-1, the full variable domain reads EAGVVQSPRYKIIEKKQPVAFWCNPISGHNTLYWYLQNLGQGPELLIRYENEEAVDDSQLPKDRFSAERLKGVDSTLKIQPAELGDSAVYLCASRVQGSYNEQFFGPGTRLTVL.

This chain links TRBV29-1 with TRBJ2-7; 15 bases match TRBD2. The CDR3 has 16 amino acids. J was trimmed by 3 bases and V by 5 bases; bases with no gene match: 8. Germline CDR1 and CDR2: SQVTM and ANQGSEA. The CDR3 nucleotides read TGCAGCGTTCTGCGGCGGACTAGCGGGAGGGTCTACGAGCAGTACTTC. This encodes CSVLRRTSGRVYEQYF.

J is TRBJ2-7 and V is TRBV11-3, with 7 bases fitting TRBD2. The CDR3 runs 14 residues. The junction had 4 bases not matched to a gene; V was cut back by 2 bases and J by 3 bases. The V gene's germline CDR1 is SGHNT and CDR2 YENEEA. CDR3 amino acids: CASSLSPGGYEQYF. CDR3 coding DNA: TGTGCCAGCAGCTTATCCCCGGGGGGCTACGAGCAGTACTTC.

The rearrangement links TRBV11-1 to TRBJ2-2, with 15 bases matching TRBD2. With V trimmed by 4 bases and J by 5 bases, 11 bases remained unmatched. The CDR3 is made up of 19 amino acids. CDR1 and CDR2 from the germline V gene are SGHAT and FQDESV (reference sequence). CDR3 DNA sequence: TGTGCCAGCAGCTCGCTCTGGGGACTAGCGGGAGGAGGTACCGGGGAGCTGTTTTTT. Its protein is CASSSLWGLAGGGTGELFF.

This chain uses TRBV5-1 with TRBJ1-4; a possible D gene is TRBD1 (5 bases). Germline V gene data show CDR1 as SGHRS and CDR2 as YFSETQ. The ends were cut back, 3 bases at V and 4 bases at J, with 10 bases in the middle. The CDR3 extends over 14 amino acids. The DNA for the CDR3 is TGCGCCAGCAGCTCCGACAGTCATAATGAAAAACTGTTTTTT. Translation: CASSSDSHNEKLFF.

This chain links TRBV4-1 with TRBJ1-3, with 9 positions matching TRBD1. Germline lookup yields CDR1 MGHRA and CDR2 YSYEKL. There are 17 residues in the CDR3. V shed 4 bases, J shed 4 bases, and the junction held 11 bases outside the gene matches. The chain's CDR3 is CASSRTIGTGTGNTIYF. The CDR3 DNA sequence: TGCGCCAGCAGCCGGACCATCGGGACAGGGACAGGAAACACCATATATTTT.

CDR3 sequence: CASSGQRWQTNGYTF. CDR3 sequence (DNA): TGTGCCAGTTCGGGACAGAGATGGCAGACCAATGGCTACACCTTC. The rearrangement uses TRBV19 and TRBJ1-2, with 7 nucleotides matching TRBD1. Germline values: CDR1 LNHDA, CDR2 SQIVND (reference sequence). V shed 8 bases and J 6 bases; nucleotides not matched to a gene: 15. The CDR3 length is 15 residues.

Here the CDR3 DNA reads TGTGCCAGCAGCCCTGGGATAGCAGGGATCACCCACTACGAGCAGTACTTC. As protein: CASSPGIAGITHYEQYF. The chain carries TRBV9 and TRBJ2-7; tentative D call: TRBD1 (5 bases). CDR3 length equals 17 residues. Germline-derived CDR1 and CDR2 are SGDLS and YYNGEE. V lost 4 bases and J lost 3, with 23 bases in between.